The 7 T cell receptor beta chains in this list originate from one sample, sequenced in a study of T cell responses to AZD1222 COVID-19 vaccine. Here immunoSEQ multiplex PCR was the method, and the copy in TCRdb shows in-frame clones only, minus some. This sample has under 150,000 clones, with about 88% found just once. The sequencing used peripheral blood, collected on day 0 of MenACWY control vaccination. All receptors come from an adult in good health.

This sequence joins TRBV5-4 and TRBJ2-5; maybe TRBD2 (6 bases). In germline, CDR1 is SGHNT, CDR2 YYREEE (reference sequence). The CDR3 loop spans 13 amino acids. The V end was cut by 2 bases, the J end by 1 base, with 6 bases between. The CDR3 DNA reads as TGTGCCAGCAGCTTCGGGAGCCAAGAGACCCAGTACTTC. Translating gives CASSFGSQETQYF.

V and J are TRBV7-2 and TRBJ2-3; maybe TRBD2 (6 bases). Trimming left V 5 bases short and J 3 bases short, with 15 bases between. The CDR3 is 15 amino acids. Germline values: CDR1 SGHTA, CDR2 FQGNSA. The CDR3 DNA reads as TGTGCCAGCAGCCCGGGGACTGCCAGAACAGATACGCAGTATTTT. Amino acids: CASSPGTARTDTQYF.

This clone showed up just a few times. This sequence joins TRBV12-3 or TRBV12-4 and TRBJ1-1; D gene uncertain. V lost 6 bases, J lost 4 bases, and 12 bases lay in between. The CDR3 is made up of 13 amino acids. Written as DNA, the CDR3 is TGTGCCAGCAGACTTGGGGTGGGCACTGAAGCTTTCTTT. This encodes CASRLGVGTEAFF.

The chain couples TRBV27 to TRBJ1-5; D not certain. CDR1 and CDR2 from the germline V gene are MNHEY and SMNVEV (reference sequence). V lost 2 bases and J lost 4, with 12 bases in between. The CDR3 loop spans 15 amino acids. The chain's CDR3 is CASSLNGVPNQPQHF. DNA of the CDR3: TGTGCCAGCAGTTTAAACGGGGTCCCTAATCAGCCCCAGCATTTT.

The chain combines TRBV6-5 with TRBJ2-5; unclear D gene. V was pared by 7 bases and J by 4 bases, with 16 bases between. Germline V gene lookup returns CDR1 MNHEY and CDR2 SVGAGI. The CDR3 sequence is 14 residues long. CDR3 amino acids: CASITSAGRETQYF. The CDR3 DNA is TGTGCCAGCATAACGTCTGCCGGTCGAGAGACCCAGTACTTC.

The table lists this clone with a count of one. The chain couples TRBV19 to TRBJ1-4; 7 bases align to TRBD1. Trimming removed 8 bases from V and 8 bases from J; junction bases left unmatched: 11. Germline V gene lookup returns CDR1 LNHDA and CDR2 SQIVND (reference sequence). The CDR3 extends over 14 amino acids. In DNA form, the CDR3 reads TGTGCCAGTGGGACTACAGGGGTGAACGAAAAACTGTTTTTT. Translated: CASGTTGVNEKLFF.

The chain has TRBV6-2 or TRBV6-3 and TRBJ2-7; no clear D gene. V gave up 6 bases and J gave up 4 bases, with 19 bases separating them. CDR3 length equals 15 residues. Germline values: CDR1 MNHEY, CDR2 SVGEGT. CDR3 DNA: TGTGCCAGCAGCCTCCGTGGGTTAGGTTTTTACGAGCAGTACTTC. Translating it yields CASSLRGLGFYEQYF.